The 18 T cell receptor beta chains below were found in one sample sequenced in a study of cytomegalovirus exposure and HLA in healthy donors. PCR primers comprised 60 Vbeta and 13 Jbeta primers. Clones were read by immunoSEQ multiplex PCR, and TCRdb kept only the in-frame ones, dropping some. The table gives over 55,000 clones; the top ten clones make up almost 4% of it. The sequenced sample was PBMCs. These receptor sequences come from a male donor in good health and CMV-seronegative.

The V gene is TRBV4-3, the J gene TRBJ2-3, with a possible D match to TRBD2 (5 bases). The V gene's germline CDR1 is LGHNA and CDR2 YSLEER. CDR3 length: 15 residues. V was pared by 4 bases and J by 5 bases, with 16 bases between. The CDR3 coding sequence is TGCGCCAGCAGCCGCCAATCCGGGGTGGGAGATACGCAGTATTTT. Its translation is CASSRQSGVGDTQYF.

For the CDR3, the DNA is TGCGCCAGCAGCTCCGGGACTAGCGGGGGCCCGAACACCGGGGAGCTGTTTTTT. Translating it yields CASSSGTSGGPNTGELFF. The chain employs TRBV5-1 and TRBJ2-2, with 14 bases fitting TRBD2. J was trimmed by 0 bases and V by 3 bases; bases with no gene match: 4. CDR1 and CDR2 (germline): SGHRS, YFSETQ. CDR3 length: 18 amino acids.

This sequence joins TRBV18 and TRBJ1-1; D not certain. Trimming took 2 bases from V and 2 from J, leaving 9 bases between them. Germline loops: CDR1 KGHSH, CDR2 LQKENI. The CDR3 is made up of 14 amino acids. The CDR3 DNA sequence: TGTGCCAGCTCACCAAGCTCTCTTAACACTGAAGCTTTCTTT. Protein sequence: CASSPSSLNTEAFF.

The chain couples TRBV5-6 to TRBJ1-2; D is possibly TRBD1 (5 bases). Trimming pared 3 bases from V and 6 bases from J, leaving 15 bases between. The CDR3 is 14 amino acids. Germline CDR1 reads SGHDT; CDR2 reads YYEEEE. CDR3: CASSSLREADGYTF. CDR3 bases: TGTGCCAGCAGCTCACTCAGGGAGGCGGATGGCTACACCTTC.

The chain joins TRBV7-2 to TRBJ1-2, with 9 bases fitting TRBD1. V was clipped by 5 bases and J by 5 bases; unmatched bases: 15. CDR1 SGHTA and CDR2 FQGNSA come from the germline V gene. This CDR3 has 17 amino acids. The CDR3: CASSGMGQGKRGYGYTF. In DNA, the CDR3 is TGTGCCAGCAGCGGAATGGGACAGGGTAAAAGGGGATATGGCTACACCTTC.

CDR3 loop: CAISVGTSGYQETQYF. The CDR3 region has the DNA TGTGCCATCAGTGTTGGGACTAGCGGATACCAAGAGACCCAGTACTTC. The chain employs TRBV10-3 and TRBJ2-5; 11 bases are a match to TRBD2. This CDR3 comprises 16 residues. V lost 4 bases, J lost 0 bases, and 4 bases stayed unmatched. Per the germline V gene, CDR1 is ENHRY and CDR2 is SYGVKD.

CDR3 protein: CASSQALPGGRGSGNTIYF. CDR3 nucleotides: TGTGCCAGCAGCCAAGCTCTTCCAGGGGGCAGGGGCTCTGGAAACACCATATATTTT. J is TRBJ1-3 and V is TRBV4-2, with 8 bases that match TRBD1. Losses at the gene ends were 1 base for V and 0 bases for J; bases not matched to a gene: 11. Germline V gene lookup returns CDR1 LGHNA and CDR2 YNFKEQ. The CDR3 extends over 19 amino acids.

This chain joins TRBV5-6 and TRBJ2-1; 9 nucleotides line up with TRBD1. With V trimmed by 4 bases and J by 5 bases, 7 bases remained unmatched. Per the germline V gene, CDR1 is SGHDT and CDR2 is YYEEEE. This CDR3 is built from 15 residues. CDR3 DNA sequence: TGTGCCAGCAGCATGCCGGGACAGGGCGACAATGAGCAGTTCTTC. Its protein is CASSMPGQGDNEQFF.

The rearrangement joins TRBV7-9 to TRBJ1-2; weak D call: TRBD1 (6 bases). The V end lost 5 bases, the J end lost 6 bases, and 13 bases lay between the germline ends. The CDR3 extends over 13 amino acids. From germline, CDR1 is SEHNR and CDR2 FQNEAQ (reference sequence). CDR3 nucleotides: TGTGCCAGCAGCCCTGGACAGCGCCATGGCTACACCTTC. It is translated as CASSPGQRHGYTF.

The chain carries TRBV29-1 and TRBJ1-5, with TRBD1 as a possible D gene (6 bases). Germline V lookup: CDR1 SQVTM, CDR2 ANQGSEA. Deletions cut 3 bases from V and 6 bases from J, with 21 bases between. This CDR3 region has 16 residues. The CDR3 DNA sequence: TGCAGCGTTGACAGGGGACACAAAAAAAACGGTCAGCCCCAGCATTTT. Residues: CSVDRGHKKNGQPQHF.

CDR3 bases: TGCGCCAGCAGCTTGGCAGGGGGGAACACCGGGGAGCTGTTTTTT. It codes for CASSLAGGNTGELFF. The chain uses TRBV5-1 and TRBJ2-2; 7 nucleotides agree with TRBD1. This CDR3 comprises 15 residues. Trimming removed 0 bases from V and 1 base from J; junction bases left unmatched: 0. CDR1 and CDR2 (germline): SGHRS, YFSETQ.

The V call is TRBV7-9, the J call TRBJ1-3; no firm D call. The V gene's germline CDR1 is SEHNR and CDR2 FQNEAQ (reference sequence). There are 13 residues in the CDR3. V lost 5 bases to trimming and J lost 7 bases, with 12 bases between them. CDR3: CASSPRRRNTIYF. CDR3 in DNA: TGTGCCAGCAGCCCCAGAAGGCGGAACACCATATATTTT.

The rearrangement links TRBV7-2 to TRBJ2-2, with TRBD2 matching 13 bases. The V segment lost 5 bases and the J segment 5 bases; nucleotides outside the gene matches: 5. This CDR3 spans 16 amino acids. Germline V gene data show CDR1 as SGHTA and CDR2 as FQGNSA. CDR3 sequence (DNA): TGTGCCAGCAGCCCCAGGACTAGCGGGGGAACCGGGGAGCTGTTTTTT. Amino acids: CASSPRTSGGTGELFF.

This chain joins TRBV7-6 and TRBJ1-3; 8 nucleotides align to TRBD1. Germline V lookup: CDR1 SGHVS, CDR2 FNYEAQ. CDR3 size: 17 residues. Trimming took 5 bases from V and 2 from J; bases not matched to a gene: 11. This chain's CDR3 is CASSAGQGQSTGNTIYF. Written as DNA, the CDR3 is TGTGCCAGCAGCGCCGGACAGGGCCAATCCACTGGAAACACCATATATTTT.

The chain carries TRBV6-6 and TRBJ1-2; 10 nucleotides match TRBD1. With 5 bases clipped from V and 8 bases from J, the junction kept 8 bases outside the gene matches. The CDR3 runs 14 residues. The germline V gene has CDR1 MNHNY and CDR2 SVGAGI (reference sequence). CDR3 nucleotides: TGTGCCAGCAGTCGCTCCGGGACAGGGGAGGGCTACACCTTC. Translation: CASSRSGTGEGYTF.

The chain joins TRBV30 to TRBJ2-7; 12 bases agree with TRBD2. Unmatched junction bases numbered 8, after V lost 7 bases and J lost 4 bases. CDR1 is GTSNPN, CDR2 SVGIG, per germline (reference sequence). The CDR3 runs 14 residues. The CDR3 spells CAYALAGGLYEQYF. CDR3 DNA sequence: TGTGCCTACGCTCTAGCGGGAGGGCTGTACGAGCAGTACTTC.

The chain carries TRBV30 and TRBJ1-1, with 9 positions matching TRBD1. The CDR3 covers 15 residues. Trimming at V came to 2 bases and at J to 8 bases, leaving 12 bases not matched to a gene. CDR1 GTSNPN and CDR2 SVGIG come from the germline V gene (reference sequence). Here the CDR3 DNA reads TGTGCCTGGAGTCCTATGCGGACAGGGGCCGGGGAAGCTTTCTTT. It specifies CAWSPMRTGAGEAFF.

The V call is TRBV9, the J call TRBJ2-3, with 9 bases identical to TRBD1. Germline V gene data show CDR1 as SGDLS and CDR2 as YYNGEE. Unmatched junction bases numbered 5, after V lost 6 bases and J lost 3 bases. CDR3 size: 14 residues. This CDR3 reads CASTSDRGTDTQYF. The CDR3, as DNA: TGTGCCAGCACTTCGGACAGGGGAACAGATACGCAGTATTTT.